This section outlines one TCR beta chain sequence together with its context. Looked up from germline, CDR1 is SGHTS and CDR2 is YDEGEE. The V segment lost 0 bases and the J segment 4 bases; nucleotides outside the gene matches: 6. This CDR3 has 17 residues. The data were taken from a study of blood T cells in healthy people across ages. The authors ran a second PCR of 7 to 11 cycles using a sample-barcoded 5' primer and a J-beta primer mix. Via MiXCR, TCRdb re-called the 5' RACE reads, giving one row per CDR3 protein. The sample shows 1.5 million to 2 million distinct CDR3 sequences, approximately 39% of them seen only once.

The sequence was collected from a human donor in good health. The sample taken for sequencing was blood. This rearrangement joins TRBV5-8 to TRBJ2-1, with TRBD2 matching over 11 bases. The CDR3 bases are TGTGCCAGCAGCTTGGGACAGACTAGCGGGGCTTACAATGAGCAGTTCTTC. This encodes CASSLGQTSGAYNEQFF.